These 10 T cell receptor beta chains were sequenced from one sample in a study. Cells sorted as Tregs were CD4+, CD25+ and CD127-/low. MiXCR, run by TCRdb on the 5' RACE reads, gives a single entry per CDR3 protein. The data contain around 44,000 distinct CDR3 sequences, about 20% of them singletons. Sequencing was performed on Tregs sorted from blood. These receptors all stem from a female donor with breast cancer.

This clonotype was detected a few times. V usage is TRBV2 and J usage is TRBJ2-1; D uncertain. There are 13 residues in the CDR3. CDR1 is SNHLY and CDR2 is FYNNEI in the germline V gene. V shed 2 bases and J shed 9 bases, with 11 bases lying between them. DNA of the CDR3: TGTGCCAGCAGTGAATTAGAGGTGATTGAGCAGTTCTTC. Its protein product is CASSELEVIEQFF.

This sequence joins TRBV6-2 or TRBV6-3 and TRBJ2-7; 11 nucleotides line up with TRBD1. There are 14 residues in the CDR3. Germline-derived CDR1 and CDR2 are MNHEY and SVGEGT. Trimming took 4 bases from V and 6 from J; bases not matched to a gene: 5. In nucleotides, the CDR3 is TGTGCCAGCAGTTCCTATGGGACAGGGGGCGAGCAGTACTTC. Its translation is CASSSYGTGGEQYF.

This clonotype has at least ten counts. The chain links TRBV20-1 to TRBJ2-7; TRBD2 is a possible D gene (6 bases). Looked up from germline, CDR1 is DFQATT and CDR2 is SNEGSKA (reference sequence). The V end lost 5 bases, the J end lost 3 bases, and 8 bases lay between the germline ends. This CDR3 region has 11 residues. The CDR3 region has the DNA TGCAGTGCTTTTAGCGGCTACGAGCAGTACTTC. Its translation: CSAFSGYEQYF.

The chain links TRBV28 to TRBJ2-2; TRBD2 aligns across 7 bases. V was pared by 3 bases and J by 4 bases, with 11 bases of the junction left unmatched. This CDR3 is 17 amino acids long. Germline CDR1 MDHEN, CDR2 SYDVKM. The CDR3 DNA follows: TGTGCCAGCAGTTTGCCGAAGCGGGACTTCCCCACCGGGGAGCTGTTTTTT. It yields the protein CASSLPKRDFPTGELFF.

Remarks on this clonotype: This may be a read error, as it is one base from a much larger clone. CDR3 in DNA: TGTGCCAGCAGTTTGATAGACACTGAAGCTTTCTTT. Amino acids: CASSLIDTEAFF. The V call is TRBV7-9, the J call TRBJ1-1; D uncertain. The CDR3 covers 12 residues. CDR1 SEHNR and CDR2 FQNEAQ come from the germline V gene (reference sequence). Deletions cut 6 bases from V and 3 bases from J, with 8 bases between.

This clonotype was picked up a small number of times. This may stem from a read error, because a much larger clone lies one nucleotide away. This sequence joins TRBV6-5 and TRBJ2-1; D may be TRBD1 (6 bases). The last part of the DNA fits TRBJ2-7 better; the J call may be wrong. Germline V gives CDR1 MNHEY, CDR2 SVGAGI. The CDR3 spans 13 residues. CDR3 nucleotides: TGTGCCAGCAGACAACAGGGAACCTACGAGCAGTACTTC. It yields the protein CASRQQGTYEQYF.

This clonotype showed up many times. The rearrangement uses TRBV5-1 and TRBJ1-2; 11 bases line up with TRBD1. The CDR3 runs 14 residues. Trimming cost V 4 bases and J 6 bases; bases outside gene matches: 5. The germline CDR1 and CDR2 sequences are SGHRS and YFSETQ. The CDR3 region has the DNA TGCGCCAGCAGCCCCTGGACAGGGGGCGATGGCTACACCTTC. Translation gives CASSPWTGGDGYTF.

V is TRBV3-1 and J is TRBJ2-1; 8 nucleotides match TRBD2. CDR1 and CDR2 (germline): LGHDT, YNNKEL (reference sequence). The CDR3 sequence is 17 residues long. V lost 0 bases to trimming and J lost 2 bases; unmatched junction nucleotides: 6. CDR3 amino acids: CASSQEGSGDPYNEQFF. CDR3 sequence (DNA): TGTGCCAGCAGCCAAGAGGGTAGCGGGGACCCCTACAATGAGCAGTTCTTC.

The rearrangement links TRBV7-3 to TRBJ2-7; no reliable D call. Germline lookup yields CDR1 SGHTA and CDR2 FQGTGA. This CDR3 spans 13 amino acids. V was trimmed by 4 bases and J by 4 bases, leaving 11 bases between them. In DNA form, the CDR3 reads TGTGCCAGCAGCTCGTCAGCGTCGTACGAGCAGTACTTC. It yields the protein CASSSSASYEQYF.

This clonotype appeared a few times. The chain links TRBV6-2 or TRBV6-3 to TRBJ2-1, with D unresolved. The CDR3 covers 12 residues. Trimming left V 0 bases short and J 8 bases short, with 5 bases between. In germline, CDR1 is MNHEY, CDR2 SVGEGT. Written as DNA, the CDR3 is TGTGCCAGCAGTTACTCAGGAGATGAGCAGTTCTTC. Translation: CASSYSGDEQFF.